The clone carrying this T cell receptor (beta chain) was observed a single time. The antigen remains undetermined. Per germline, CDR1 SEHNR and CDR2 FQNEAQ (reference sequence). V dropped 2 bases and J dropped 7 bases, with 9 bases sitting between them. This CDR3 is built from 13 residues. The data were produced by immunoSEQ multiplex PCR, yet TCRdb's version contains in-frame clones alone and is incomplete. The sample carries some 290,000 clones, approximately 88% recorded once. This sample stems from a study of cytomegalovirus exposure and HLA in healthy donors. On the study more broadly: Later analysis reported that the approximately 120 validation repertoires shared the platform of the roughly 670 first-cohort repertoires.

Study-wide results and limits: Subsequent analysis of the 95 to 150 validation repertoires found a tendency for first-cohort TCR clusters to co-occur.

Separate from the approximately 700-subject first cohort was the approximately 120-subject validation cohort, to which the donors belonged. This TCR derives from a man aged 25 to 40 in good health and CMV-seronegative. Sequencing was carried out using PBMCs. This sequence joins TRBV7-9 and TRBJ1-5; maybe TRBD1 (5 bases). CDR3 in amino acids: CASSLWEGQPQHF. CDR3 nucleotide sequence: TGTGCCAGCAGCTTATGGGAGGGGCAGCCCCAGCATTTT.